The clone carrying this T cell receptor (beta chain) appeared a few times. What it binds is not known. The data belong to a study of cytomegalovirus exposure and HLA in healthy donors. Study-wide findings and caveats: Among TCR beta chains, those listed as cytomegalovirus-associated numbered approximately 150. The number of N-insertions in an Asian-associated ancestry cluster was reportedly below the approximately 700-donor mean in a later analysis.

The V end lost 8 bases, the J end lost 6 bases, and 11 bases lay between the germline ends. This CDR3 region has 11 residues. CDR1 is MDHEN and CDR2 is SYDVKM in the germline V gene. This PCR relied on a set of 60 Vbeta primers and 13 Jbeta primers. Measured with immunoSEQ multiplex PCR; TCRdb has only the in-frame clones, and not every one. The data hold over 110,000 clones, with under 90% observed a single time. The rearrangement joins TRBV28 to TRBJ2-7; D possibly corresponds to TRBD2 (6 bases). The sample comprised PBMCs. This sequence was found in a male donor in good health and CMV-seronegative. This CDR3 is CASSGVSEQYF. The CDR3 DNA follows: TGTGCCAGCTCGGGGGTTTCCGAGCAGTACTTC.